Shown below are 29 T cell receptor beta chains from a single sample sequenced in a study of shared clonotypes between healthy human individuals. Selected positively for CCR7 and CD45RO-negative, naive CD8 cells excluded terminally differentiated effector memory CD45RA+ cells. Method: immunoSEQ multiplex PCR; TCRdb's copy keeps in-frame clones and lacks some. This repertoire shows 550,000 to 750,000 clones, around 95% found once; its top ten account for roughly 0.1%. The sample consisted of naive CD8+ T cells sorted from blood. The receptors were gathered from a woman aged 30 to 39 in good health.

This chain links TRBV28 with TRBJ1-1, with a weak D call TRBD1 (5 bases). CDR3 length equals 16 residues. Between the trimmed V and J ends, which lost 3 bases and 0 bases, there was a span of 14 bases. CDR1 is MDHEN, CDR2 SYDVKM, per germline. The CDR3 reads CASSLNIGGMNTEAFF. CDR3 DNA sequence: TGTGCCAGCAGTTTGAATATCGGGGGAATGAACACTGAAGCTTTCTTT.

The chain has TRBV4-1 and TRBJ1-4, with 10 bases identical to TRBD1. The CDR3 covers 14 residues. V was pared by 7 bases and J by 10 bases, with 9 bases of the junction left unmatched. The germline V gene encodes CDR1 MGHRA and CDR2 YSYEKL. CDR3: CASTQDRGSGKLFF. Here the CDR3 DNA reads TGCGCCAGCACCCAGGACAGGGGGAGTGGAAAACTGTTTTTT.

The chain carries TRBV9 and TRBJ1-1; D unclear. Trimming left V 6 bases short and J 0 bases short, with 9 bases between. This CDR3 contains 13 residues. CDR1 is SGDLS and CDR2 is YYNGEE in the germline V gene. As DNA, the CDR3 is TGTGCCAGCACCGTGGGTATGAACACTGAAGCTTTCTTT. It specifies CASTVGMNTEAFF.

This chain joins TRBV7-9 and TRBJ1-1; D is uncertain. Between the trimmed V and J ends, which lost 5 bases and 7 bases, there was a span of 8 bases. The germline gives CDR1 SEHNR, CDR2 FQNEAQ (reference sequence). The CDR3 spans 11 residues. CDR3 nucleotides: TGTGCCAGCAGCCCTGGGGTTGAAGCTTTCTTT. Its protein is CASSPGVEAFF.

Comment on this clone: In the same sample, other DNA sequences code for this CDR3. This chain uses TRBV27 with TRBJ2-1; D is unclear. The ends were cut back, 2 bases at V and 0 bases at J, with 8 bases in the middle. The germline V gene encodes CDR1 MNHEY and CDR2 SMNVEV (reference sequence). The CDR3 totals 15 residues. This CDR3 is CASSLTASSYNEQFF. The DNA of the CDR3 is TGTGCCAGCAGTTTAACAGCCAGCTCCTACAATGAGCAGTTCTTC.

The chain couples TRBV5-4 to TRBJ2-7; D gene uncertain. This CDR3 spans 13 amino acids. Germline CDR1 and CDR2: SGHNT and YYREEE (reference sequence). The V gene lost 2 bases and the J gene lost 1 base, with 7 bases spanning the gap. The CDR3 DNA reads TGTGCCAGCAGCTTCGGATTTTCCTACGAGCAGTACTTC. Amino acid sequence: CASSFGFSYEQYF.

V and J are TRBV28 and TRBJ2-3; D remains unclear. Trimming shortened V by 8 bases and J by 2 bases, and 5 bases separated the two germline ends. The germline V gene has CDR1 MDHEN and CDR2 SYDVKM. The CDR3 consists of 11 residues. The CDR3 DNA sequence: TGTGCCAGCGAGGACACAGATACGCAGTATTTT. Its protein is CASEDTDTQYF.

The chain employs TRBV5-4 and TRBJ2-7; 11 nucleotides agree with TRBD2. CDR1 and CDR2 (germline): SGHNT, YYREEE (reference sequence). V lost 0 bases, J lost 3 bases, and 2 bases stayed unmatched. This CDR3 has 15 residues. CDR3: CASSLVAGGFYEQYF. DNA of the CDR3: TGTGCCAGCAGCTTGGTAGCGGGAGGGTTCTACGAGCAGTACTTC.

The chain combines TRBV7-9 with TRBJ2-2; D is possibly TRBD2 (5 bases). Per germline, CDR1 SEHNR and CDR2 FQNEAQ (reference sequence). V lost 4 bases to trimming and J lost 5 bases, with 20 bases between them. This CDR3 has 17 amino acids. The CDR3 DNA reads as TGTGCCAGCAGCTCAATACTCCCCGGGATGCGGACCGGGGAGCTGTTTTTT. As protein: CASSSILPGMRTGELFF.

The V gene is TRBV9, the J gene TRBJ1-6; D is uncertain. V lost 0 bases and J lost 6, with 7 bases in between. The CDR3 has 14 residues. Germline CDR1 SGDLS, CDR2 YYNGEE. The CDR3 sequence is CASSVEASNSPLHF. CDR3 in DNA: TGTGCCAGCAGCGTAGAAGCCAGTAATTCACCCCTCCACTTT.

This chain uses TRBV7-6 with TRBJ2-2, with no clear D. Germline V CDR1 and CDR2: SGHVS, FNYEAQ. V lost 2 bases to trimming and J lost 2 bases, with 12 bases between them. This CDR3 comprises 16 residues. CDR3 nucleotides: TGTGCCAGCAGCTTAACTGGCGTGACTAACACCGGGGAGCTGTTTTTT. It yields the protein CASSLTGVTNTGELFF.

This sequence joins TRBV19 and TRBJ2-7; 7 bases match TRBD1. The CDR3 loop spans 16 amino acids. J was trimmed by 3 bases and V by 4 bases; bases with no gene match: 12. CDR1 and CDR2 from the germline V gene are LNHDA and SQIVND (reference sequence). The CDR3 sequence is CASSRSRDSYNYEQYF. The CDR3, as DNA: TGTGCCAGTAGTAGGTCCCGGGACAGTTACAACTACGAGCAGTACTTC.

The chain combines TRBV9 with TRBJ2-5, with 8 bases fitting TRBD2. Trimming cost V 6 bases and J 5 bases; bases outside gene matches: 21. Germline V lookup: CDR1 SGDLS, CDR2 YYNGEE. The CDR3 covers 18 residues. For the CDR3, the DNA is TGTGCCAGCATCCCCGAGGTAGGAAGCGGGAGTAACCGGGAGACCCAGTACTTC. Residues: CASIPEVGSGSNRETQYF.

V is TRBV6-5 and J is TRBJ2-2; TRBD2 matches 11 bases. Germline V gene sequence: CDR1 MNHEY, CDR2 SVGAGI. The CDR3 length is 16 residues. Losses at the gene ends were 4 bases for V and 6 bases for J; bases not matched to a gene: 7. The CDR3 reads CASSSSLAGAAGELFF. The CDR3 region has the DNA TGTGCCAGCAGTTCGTCACTAGCGGGAGCTGCCGGGGAGCTGTTTTTT.

The chain links TRBV5-4 to TRBJ1-1; maybe TRBD1 (6 bases). CDR1 SGHNT and CDR2 YYREEE come from the germline V gene (reference sequence). This CDR3 contains 13 residues. Trimming removed 4 bases at V and 1 base at J, with 8 bases between. This chain's CDR3 is CASSVTGNTEAFF. The CDR3 DNA sequence: TGTGCCAGCAGCGTGACAGGGAACACTGAAGCTTTCTTT.

The V call is TRBV19, the J call TRBJ2-1; 8 nucleotides agree with TRBD2. The trim removed 5 bases at V and 2 bases at J, leaving 14 bases unmatched. Per germline, CDR1 LNHDA and CDR2 SQIVND (reference sequence). CDR3 length: 18 residues. CDR3: CASSPWHWREAAYNEQFF. Written as DNA, the CDR3 is TGTGCCAGTAGTCCGTGGCATTGGCGGGAGGCGGCCTACAATGAGCAGTTCTTC.

J is TRBJ1-5 and V is TRBV2; the D is unclear. Trimming removed 0 bases at V and 0 bases at J, with 6 bases between. Germline CDR1 and CDR2: SNHLY and FYNNEI. CDR3 size: 15 residues. CDR3 DNA: TGTGCCAGCAGTGAAGCGGTCGGTAGCAATCAGCCCCAGCATTTT. It is translated as CASSEAVGSNQPQHF.

The chain couples TRBV29-1 to TRBJ2-1; 10 bases agree with TRBD2. Looked up from germline, CDR1 is SQVTM and CDR2 is ANQGSEA. Trimming at V came to 3 bases and at J to 4 bases, leaving 12 bases not matched to a gene. The CDR3 covers 17 residues. As DNA, the CDR3 is TGCAGCGTTGATCTTAGCGGGAGGACTGGGGTATACAATGAGCAGTTCTTC. This encodes CSVDLSGRTGVYNEQFF.

Turning to this clone: An end of the junction does not agree with germline; a read error may underlie this. The chain links TRBV27 to TRBJ1-5, with 10 bases identical to TRBD1. Germline assignment: CDR1 MNHEY and CDR2 SMNVEV (reference sequence). CDR3 length: 15 residues. CDR3 DNA: TGTGCCAGCAGCTTATCGGGGACAGGGGTCCAGCCCCAGCATTTT. It encodes CASSLSGTGVQPQHF.

The chain has TRBV11-2 and TRBJ2-1, with 13 bases fitting TRBD2. CDR1 is SGHAT and CDR2 is FQNNGV in the germline V gene. The CDR3 is made up of 15 amino acids. Trimming cost V 8 bases and J 9 bases; bases outside gene matches: 10. CDR3 bases: TGTGCCAGCGGACCTACTAGCGGGAGGGAGGGTGAGCAGTTCTTC. Translation: CASGPTSGREGEQFF.

The V and J genes are TRBV7-6 and TRBJ1-1; D call uncertain. The germline gives CDR1 SGHVS, CDR2 FNYEAQ. The V gene lost 5 bases and the J gene lost 1 base, with 8 bases spanning the gap. This CDR3 contains 13 residues. The CDR3 nucleotides read TGTGCCAGCAGCGTCGGAAGGAACACTGAAGCTTTCTTT. It encodes CASSVGRNTEAFF. Full variable domain (missing parts from reference TRBV7-6 and TRBJ1-1): GAGVSQSPRYKVTKRGQDVALRCDPISGHVSLYWYRQALGQGPEFLTYFNYEAQQDKSGLPNDRFSAERPEGSISTLTIQRTEQRDSAMYRCASSVGRNTEAFFGQGTRLTVV.

The genes are TRBV28 and TRBJ2-1; TRBD2 agrees at 11 bases. Germline values: CDR1 MDHEN, CDR2 SYDVKM. V shed 3 bases and J 3 bases; nucleotides not matched to a gene: 7. This CDR3 is 17 amino acids long. The CDR3 region is CASSFVAGGQGYNEQFF. The CDR3 DNA reads TGTGCCAGCAGTTTTGTAGCGGGAGGGCAGGGCTACAATGAGCAGTTCTTC. The full variable domain, in which reference TRBV28 and TRBJ2-1 provide the parts outside the CDR3, is DVKVTQSSRYLVKRTGEKVFLECVQDMDHENMFWYRQDPGLGLRLIYFSYDVKMKEKGDIPEGYSVSREKKERFSLILESASTNQTSMYLCASSFVAGGQGYNEQFFGPGTRLTVL.

V is TRBV7-9 and J is TRBJ2-2; D uncertain. The germline CDR1 and CDR2 sequences are SEHNR and FQNEAQ (reference sequence). Trimming stripped 5 bases from V and 5 bases from J, with 9 bases between. The CDR3 sequence is 13 residues long. The CDR3 spells CASSPTETGELFF. CDR3 in DNA: TGTGCCAGCAGCCCCACAGAGACCGGGGAGCTGTTTTTT. Filled out from reference TRBV7-9 and TRBJ2-2, the complete variable domain reads DTGVSQNPRHKITKRGQNVTFRCDPISEHNRLYWYRQTLGQGPEFLTYFQNEAQLEKSRLLSDRFSAERPKGSFSTLEIQRTEQGDSAMYLCASSPTETGELFFGEGSRLTVL.

This sequence joins TRBV4-1 and TRBJ2-7; a possible D gene is TRBD2 (6 bases). The CDR3 consists of 14 residues. V was clipped by 4 bases and J by 1 base, with 11 bases between them. Germline V lookup: CDR1 MGHRA, CDR2 YSYEKL. CDR3 in DNA: TGCGCCAGCAGCCTGGGGCGGGGTTCCTACGAGCAGTACTTC. The encoded protein is CASSLGRGSYEQYF.

The chain recombines TRBV5-6 with TRBJ2-3, with TRBD2 matching 12 bases. V was pared by 4 bases and J by 4 bases, with 4 bases of the junction left unmatched. CDR1 is SGHDT and CDR2 is YYEEEE in the germline V gene. The CDR3 consists of 15 residues. The CDR3 DNA reads TGTGCCAGCAGCCGACTAGCGGGAGTATCAGATACGCAGTATTTT. Protein sequence: CASSRLAGVSDTQYF.

The genes are TRBV19 and TRBJ2-1; D may be TRBD2 (6 bases). Germline lookup yields CDR1 LNHDA and CDR2 SQIVND (reference sequence). The CDR3 runs to 15 residues. Deletions cut 5 bases from V and 6 bases from J, with 17 bases between. The CDR3 DNA follows: TGTGCCAGTAGTCAACCTTGGCGGGAAAGCAATGAGCAGTTCTTC. This gives the protein CASSQPWRESNEQFF.

The rearrangement joins TRBV27 to TRBJ2-7; D is possibly TRBD2 (6 bases). Looked up from germline, CDR1 is MNHEY and CDR2 is SMNVEV (reference sequence). CDR3 size: 11 residues. Between the trimmed V and J ends, which lost 8 bases and 4 bases, there was a span of 9 bases. The CDR3 DNA sequence: TGTGCCAGCGAGGAGGGGTACGAGCAGTACTTC. Its translation: CASEEGYEQYF.

The J gene is TRBJ2-7, the V gene TRBV6-5, with 7 bases identical to TRBD1. CDR3 length equals 14 residues. Germline V lookup: CDR1 MNHEY, CDR2 SVGAGI. The junction had 5 bases not matched to a gene; V was cut back by 2 bases and J by 4 bases. The DNA of the CDR3 is TGTGCCAGCAGTTACCGAGGGGGCTTATACGAGCAGTACTTC. It specifies CASSYRGGLYEQYF.

CDR3 sequence reads: CASSYDPGPGGTGELFF. CDR3 nucleotides: TGTGCCAGCAGTTACGACCCGGGACCGGGGGGAACCGGGGAGCTGTTTTTT. The chain joins TRBV14 to TRBJ2-2; 7 bases fit TRBD2. With V trimmed by 6 bases and J by 5 bases, 15 bases remained unmatched. The CDR3 covers 17 residues. Germline CDR1 and CDR2: SGHDN and FVKESK.